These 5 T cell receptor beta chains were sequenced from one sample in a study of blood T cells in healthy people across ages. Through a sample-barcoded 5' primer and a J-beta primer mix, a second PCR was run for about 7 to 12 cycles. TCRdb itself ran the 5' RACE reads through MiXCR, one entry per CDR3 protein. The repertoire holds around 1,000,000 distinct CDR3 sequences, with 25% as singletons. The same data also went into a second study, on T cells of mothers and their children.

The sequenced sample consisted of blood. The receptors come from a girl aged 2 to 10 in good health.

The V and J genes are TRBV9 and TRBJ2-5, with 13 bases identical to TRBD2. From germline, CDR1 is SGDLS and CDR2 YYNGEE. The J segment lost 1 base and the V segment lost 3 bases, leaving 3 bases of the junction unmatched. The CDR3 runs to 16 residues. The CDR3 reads CASSGRLAGGQETQYF. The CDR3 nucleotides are TGTGCCAGCAGCGGAAGACTAGCGGGGGGCCAAGAGACCCAGTACTTC.

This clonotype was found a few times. CDR3 loop: CSARDSGIHEQYF. The CDR3 coding sequence is TGCAGTGCTAGAGATTCGGGGATCCACGAGCAGTACTTC. The gene calls are TRBV20-1 and TRBJ2-7; possibly TRBD2 for D (5 bases). This CDR3 has 13 amino acids. In germline, CDR1 is DFQATT, CDR2 SNEGSKA (reference sequence). The V end lost 0 bases, the J end lost 5 bases, and 11 bases lay between the germline ends.

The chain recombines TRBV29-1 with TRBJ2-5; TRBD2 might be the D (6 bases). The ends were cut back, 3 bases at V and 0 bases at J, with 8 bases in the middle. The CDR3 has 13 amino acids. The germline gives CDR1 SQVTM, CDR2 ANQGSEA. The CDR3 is CSVEGEDQETQYF. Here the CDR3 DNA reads TGCAGCGTTGAGGGGGAGGACCAAGAGACCCAGTACTTC.

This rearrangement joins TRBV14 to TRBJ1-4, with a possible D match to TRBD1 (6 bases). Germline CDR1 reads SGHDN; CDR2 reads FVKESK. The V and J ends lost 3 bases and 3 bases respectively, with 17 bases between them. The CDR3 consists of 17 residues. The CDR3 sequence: CASSHSHRTAPNEKLFF. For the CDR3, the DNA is TGTGCCAGCAGCCACAGCCATCGGACAGCACCTAATGAAAAACTGTTTTTT.

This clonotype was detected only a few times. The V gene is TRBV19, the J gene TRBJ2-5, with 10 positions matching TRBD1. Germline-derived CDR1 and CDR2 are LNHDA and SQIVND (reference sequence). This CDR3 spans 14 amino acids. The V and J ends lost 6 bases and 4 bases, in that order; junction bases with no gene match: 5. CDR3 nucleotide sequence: TGTGCCAGTAGACTCCGGGACAGGGGAGAGACCCAGTACTTC. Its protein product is CASRLRDRGETQYF. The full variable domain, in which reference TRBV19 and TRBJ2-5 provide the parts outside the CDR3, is DGGITQSPKYLFRKEGQNVTLSCEQNLNHDAMYWYRQDPGQGLRLIYYSQIVNDFQKGDIAEGYSVSREKKESFPLTVTSAQKNPTAFYLCASRLRDRGETQYFGPGTRLLVL.